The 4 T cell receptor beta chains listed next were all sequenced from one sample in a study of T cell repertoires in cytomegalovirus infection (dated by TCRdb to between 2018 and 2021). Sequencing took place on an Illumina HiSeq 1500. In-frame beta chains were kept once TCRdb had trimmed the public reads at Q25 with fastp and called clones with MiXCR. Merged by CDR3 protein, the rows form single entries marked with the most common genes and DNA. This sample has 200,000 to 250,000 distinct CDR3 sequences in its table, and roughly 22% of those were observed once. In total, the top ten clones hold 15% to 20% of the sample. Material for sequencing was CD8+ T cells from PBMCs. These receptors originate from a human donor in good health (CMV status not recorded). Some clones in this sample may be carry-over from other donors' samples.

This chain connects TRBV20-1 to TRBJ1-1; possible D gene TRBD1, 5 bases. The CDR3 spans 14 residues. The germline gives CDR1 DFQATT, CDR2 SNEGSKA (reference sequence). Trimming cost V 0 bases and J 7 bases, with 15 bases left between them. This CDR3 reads CSARDPDQGYEAFF. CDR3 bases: TGCAGTGCTAGAGACCCCGATCAGGGTTATGAAGCTTTCTTT.

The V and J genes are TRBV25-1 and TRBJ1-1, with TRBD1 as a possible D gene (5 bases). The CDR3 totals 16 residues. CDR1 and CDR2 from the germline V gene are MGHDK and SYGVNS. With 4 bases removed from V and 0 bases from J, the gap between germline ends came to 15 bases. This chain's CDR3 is CASSGLPGQLNTEAFF. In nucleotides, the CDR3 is TGTGCCAGCAGTGGTCTCCCGGGGCAGTTGAACACTGAAGCTTTCTTT.

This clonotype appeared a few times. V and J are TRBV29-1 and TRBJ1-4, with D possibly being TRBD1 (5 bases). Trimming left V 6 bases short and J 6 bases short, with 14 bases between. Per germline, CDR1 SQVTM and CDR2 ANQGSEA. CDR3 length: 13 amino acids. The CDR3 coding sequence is TGCAGCGTAGCCGGGACGAACGATGAAAAACTGTTTTTT. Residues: CSVAGTNDEKLFF.

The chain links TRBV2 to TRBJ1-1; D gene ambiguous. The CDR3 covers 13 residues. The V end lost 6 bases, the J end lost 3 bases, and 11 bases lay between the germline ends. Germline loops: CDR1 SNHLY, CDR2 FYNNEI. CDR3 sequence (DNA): TGTGCCAGCAGCTGGGGATTCGACACTGAAGCTTTCTTT. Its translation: CASSWGFDTEAFF.